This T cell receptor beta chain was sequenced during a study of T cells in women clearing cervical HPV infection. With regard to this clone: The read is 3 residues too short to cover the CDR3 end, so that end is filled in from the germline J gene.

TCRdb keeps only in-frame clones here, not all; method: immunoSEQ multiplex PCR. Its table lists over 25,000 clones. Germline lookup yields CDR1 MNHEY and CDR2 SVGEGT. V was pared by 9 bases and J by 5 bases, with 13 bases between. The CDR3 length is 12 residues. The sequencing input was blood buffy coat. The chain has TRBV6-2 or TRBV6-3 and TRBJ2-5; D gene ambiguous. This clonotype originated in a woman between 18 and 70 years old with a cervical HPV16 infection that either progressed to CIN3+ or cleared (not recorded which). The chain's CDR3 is CASSSRLETQYF. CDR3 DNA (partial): TGTGCCAGTTCCAGTCGTCTGGAGACC.